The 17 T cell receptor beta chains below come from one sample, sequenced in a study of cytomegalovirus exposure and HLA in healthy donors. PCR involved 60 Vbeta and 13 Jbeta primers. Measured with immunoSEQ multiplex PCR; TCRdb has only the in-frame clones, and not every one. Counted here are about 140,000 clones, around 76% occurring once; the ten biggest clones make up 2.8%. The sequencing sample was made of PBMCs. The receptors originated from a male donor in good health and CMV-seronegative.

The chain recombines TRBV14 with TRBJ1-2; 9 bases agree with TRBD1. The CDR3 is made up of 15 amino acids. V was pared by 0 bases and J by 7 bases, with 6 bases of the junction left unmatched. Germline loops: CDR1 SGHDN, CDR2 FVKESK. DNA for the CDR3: TGTGCCAGCAGCCAAGATCTGGGACAGGGCTGTGGCTACACCTTC. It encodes CASSQDLGQGCGYTF.

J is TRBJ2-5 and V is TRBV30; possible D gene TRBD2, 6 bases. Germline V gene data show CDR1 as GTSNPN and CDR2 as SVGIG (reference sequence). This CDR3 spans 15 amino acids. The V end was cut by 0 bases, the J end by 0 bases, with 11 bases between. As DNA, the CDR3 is TGTGCCTGGAGTGTTGGGCGGGACTACCAAGAGACCCAGTACTTC. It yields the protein CAWSVGRDYQETQYF.

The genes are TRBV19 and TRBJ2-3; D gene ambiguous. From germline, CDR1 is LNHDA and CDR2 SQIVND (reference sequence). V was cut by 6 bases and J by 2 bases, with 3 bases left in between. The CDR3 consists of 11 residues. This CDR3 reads CASRHTDTQYF. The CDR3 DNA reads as TGTGCCAGTAGACACACAGATACGCAGTATTTT.

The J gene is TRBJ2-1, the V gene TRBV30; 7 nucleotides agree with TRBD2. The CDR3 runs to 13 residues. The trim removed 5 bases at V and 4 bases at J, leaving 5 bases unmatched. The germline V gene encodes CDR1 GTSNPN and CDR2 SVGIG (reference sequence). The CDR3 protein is CAWSSSGYNEQFF. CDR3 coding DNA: TGTGCCTGGTCTAGTAGCGGGTACAATGAGCAGTTCTTC. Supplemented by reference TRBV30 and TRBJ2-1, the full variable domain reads SQTIHQWPATLVQPVGSPLSLECTVEGTSNPNLYWYRQAAGRGLQLLFYSVGIGQISSEVPQNLSASRPQDRQFILSSKKLLLSDSGFYLCAWSSSGYNEQFFGPGTRLTVL.

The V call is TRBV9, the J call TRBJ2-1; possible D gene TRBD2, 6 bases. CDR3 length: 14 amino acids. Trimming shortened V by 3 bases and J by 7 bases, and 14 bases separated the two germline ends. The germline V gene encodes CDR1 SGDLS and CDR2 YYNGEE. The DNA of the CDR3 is TGTGCCAGCAGCGCTTCCTGGGCGGGGAATGAGCAGTTCTTC. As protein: CASSASWAGNEQFF. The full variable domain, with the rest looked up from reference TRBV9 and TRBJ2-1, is DSGVTQTPKHLITATGQRVTLRCSPRSGDLSVYWYQQSLDQGLQFLIQYYNGEERAKGNILERFSAQQFPDLHSELNLSSLELGDSALYFCASSASWAGNEQFFGPGTRLTVL.

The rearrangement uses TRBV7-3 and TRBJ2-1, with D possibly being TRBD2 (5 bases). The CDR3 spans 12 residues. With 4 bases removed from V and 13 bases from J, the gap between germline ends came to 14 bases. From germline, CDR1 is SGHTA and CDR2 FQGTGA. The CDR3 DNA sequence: TGTGCCAGCAGCTCACCCGGGATTCCACAGTTCTTC. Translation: CASSSPGIPQFF.

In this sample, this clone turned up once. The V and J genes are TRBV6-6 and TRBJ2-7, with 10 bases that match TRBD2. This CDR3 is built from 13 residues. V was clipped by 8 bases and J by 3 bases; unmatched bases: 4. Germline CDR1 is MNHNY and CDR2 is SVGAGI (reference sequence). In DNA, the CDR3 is TGTGCCAGCGCCGGACTAGCGGACTACGAGCAGTACTTC. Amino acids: CASAGLADYEQYF.

CDR3 in DNA: TGTGCCAGCAGCTTTGACAGGACAGGGAGCACAGATACGCAGTATTTT. Its translation is CASSFDRTGSTDTQYF. This chain links TRBV5-6 with TRBJ2-3, with 8 bases matching TRBD1. From germline, CDR1 is SGHDT and CDR2 YYEEEE. CDR3 size: 16 residues. V dropped 2 bases and J dropped 0; count of bases not matched to a gene: 5.

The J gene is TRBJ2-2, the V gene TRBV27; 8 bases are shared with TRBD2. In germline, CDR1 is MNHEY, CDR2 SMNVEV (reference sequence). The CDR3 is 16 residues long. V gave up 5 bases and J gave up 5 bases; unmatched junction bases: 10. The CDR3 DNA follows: TGTGCCAGCAGTCCCCGAACTAGCGGCAATACCGGGGAGCTGTTTTTT. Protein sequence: CASSPRTSGNTGELFF.

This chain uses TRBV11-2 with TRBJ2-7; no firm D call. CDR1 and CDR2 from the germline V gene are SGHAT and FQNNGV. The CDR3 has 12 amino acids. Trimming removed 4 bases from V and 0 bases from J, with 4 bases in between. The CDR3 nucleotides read TGTGCCAGCAGCTCCCACTCCTACGAGCAGTACTTC. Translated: CASSSHSYEQYF.

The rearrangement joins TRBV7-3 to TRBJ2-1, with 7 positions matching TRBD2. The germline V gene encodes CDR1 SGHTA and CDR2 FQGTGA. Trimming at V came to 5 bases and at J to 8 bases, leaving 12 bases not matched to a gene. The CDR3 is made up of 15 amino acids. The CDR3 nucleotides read TGTGCCAGCAGCCCGGGACTATCCCCTCTACATGAGCAGTTCTTC. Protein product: CASSPGLSPLHEQFF.

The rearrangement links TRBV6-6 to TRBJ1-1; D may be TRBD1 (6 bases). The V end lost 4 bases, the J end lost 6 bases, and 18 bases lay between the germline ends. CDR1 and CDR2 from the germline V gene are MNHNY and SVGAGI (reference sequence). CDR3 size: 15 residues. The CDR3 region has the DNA TGTGCCAGCAGTTTCTCTCGGGACATCTCATCTGAAGCTTTCTTT. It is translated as CASSFSRDISSEAFF.

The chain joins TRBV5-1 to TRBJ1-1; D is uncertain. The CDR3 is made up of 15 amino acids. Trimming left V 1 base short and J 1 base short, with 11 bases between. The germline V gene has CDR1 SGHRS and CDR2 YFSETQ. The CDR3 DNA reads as TGCGCCAGCAGCTTGAACGCCGGGGAGAACACTGAAGCTTTCTTT. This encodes CASSLNAGENTEAFF.

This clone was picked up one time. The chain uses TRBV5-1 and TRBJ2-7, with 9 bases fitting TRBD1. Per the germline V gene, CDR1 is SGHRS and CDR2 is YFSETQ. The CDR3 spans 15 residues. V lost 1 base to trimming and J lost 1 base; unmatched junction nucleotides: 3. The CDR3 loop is CASSLHGQGSYEQYF. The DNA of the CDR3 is TGCGCCAGCAGCTTGCACGGACAGGGGTCCTACGAGCAGTACTTC.

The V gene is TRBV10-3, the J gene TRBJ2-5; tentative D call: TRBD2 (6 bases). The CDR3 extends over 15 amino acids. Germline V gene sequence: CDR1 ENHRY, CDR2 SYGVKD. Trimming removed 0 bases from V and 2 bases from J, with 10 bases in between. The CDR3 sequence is CAISESTSSQETQYF. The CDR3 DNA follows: TGTGCCATCAGTGAGTCGACTAGTTCTCAAGAGACCCAGTACTTC.

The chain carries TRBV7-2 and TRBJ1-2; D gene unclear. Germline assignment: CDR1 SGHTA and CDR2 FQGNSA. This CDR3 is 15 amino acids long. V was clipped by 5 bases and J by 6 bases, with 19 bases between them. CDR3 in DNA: TGTGCCAGCAGCCCCATGGCGGCCGAATCCAATGGCTACACCTTC. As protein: CASSPMAAESNGYTF.

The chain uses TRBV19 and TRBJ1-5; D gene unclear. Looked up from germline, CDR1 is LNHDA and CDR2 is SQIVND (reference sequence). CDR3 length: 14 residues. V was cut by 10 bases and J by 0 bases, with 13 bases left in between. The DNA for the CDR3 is TGTGCCACCGAGGGTGAATATAGCAATCAGCCCCAGCATTTT. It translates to CATEGEYSNQPQHF.